The 23 T cell receptor beta chains listed next were all sequenced from one sample in a study of T cell responses to AZD1222 COVID-19 vaccine. Measured with immunoSEQ multiplex PCR; TCRdb has only the in-frame clones, and not every one. This table has about 120,000 clones, about 90% appearing once. Sample: peripheral blood, taken on day 0 of AZD1222 vaccination. The origin of the receptors is an adult in good health.

This clone was observed a single time. This sequence joins TRBV28 and TRBJ1-5; the match to TRBD1 covers 7 bases. CDR3 length equals 14 residues. V dropped 10 bases and J dropped 1; count of bases not matched to a gene: 7. Germline CDR1 MDHEN, CDR2 SYDVKM. This CDR3 reads CATGWTGSNQPQHF. CDR3 DNA sequence: TGTGCCACCGGGTGGACAGGCAGCAATCAGCCCCAGCATTTT.

The rearrangement uses TRBV7-3 and TRBJ1-6; no clear D gene. V was cut by 0 bases and J by 7 bases, with 10 bases left in between. Germline V gene data show CDR1 as SGHTA and CDR2 as FQGTGA. CDR3 size: 15 residues. CDR3 loop: CASSLTSSGNSPLHF. The DNA of the CDR3 is TGTGCCAGCAGCTTAACGTCTTCTGGAAATTCACCCCTCCACTTT.

This clone was seen only once. The rearrangement uses TRBV12-3 or TRBV12-4 and TRBJ1-2, with D tentatively TRBD1 (6 bases). V was trimmed by 9 bases and J by 8 bases, leaving 13 bases between them. This CDR3 region has 11 residues. Here the CDR3 DNA reads TGTGCCAGTAGACAGGCCGAAGGCTACACCTTC. It encodes CASRQAEGYTF.

V is TRBV3-1 (or the pseudogene TRBV3-2) and J is TRBJ2-4; 8 nucleotides align to TRBD1. This CDR3 has 17 amino acids. Germline CDR1 LGHDT, CDR2 YNNKEL (reference sequence). V was clipped by 0 bases and J by 0 bases; unmatched bases: 4. CDR3: CASSQEGRGLAKNIQYF. For the CDR3, the DNA is TGTGCCAGCAGCCAAGAAGGCAGGGGGCTAGCCAAAAACATTCAGTACTTC.

J is TRBJ1-1 and V is TRBV19; D ambiguous. V lost 8 bases to trimming and J lost 2 bases, with 12 bases between them. The CDR3 is 13 residues long. Germline CDR1 and CDR2: LNHDA and SQIVND (reference sequence). The CDR3 reads CASAEAGNTEAFF. The CDR3 DNA is TGTGCCAGTGCAGAGGCGGGTAACACTGAAGCTTTCTTT. Full variable domain (remainder filled in from reference TRBV19 and TRBJ1-1): DGGITQSPKYLFRKEGQNVTLSCEQNLNHDAMYWYRQDPGQGLRLIYYSQIVNDFQKGDIAEGYSVSREKKESFPLTVTSAQKNPTAFYLCASAEAGNTEAFFGQGTRLTVV.

The rearrangement links TRBV19 to TRBJ1-2, with D uncertain. From germline, CDR1 is LNHDA and CDR2 SQIVND (reference sequence). V lost 1 base, J lost 8 bases, and 8 bases lay in between. This CDR3 has 12 amino acids. The CDR3 here is CASSIAVGGYTF. As DNA, the CDR3 is TGTGCCAGTAGTATAGCCGTCGGGGGCTACACCTTC.

This clone turned up a few times. The chain joins TRBV11-3 to TRBJ2-7; 12 bases are a match to TRBD1. CDR1 is SGHNT, CDR2 YENEEA, per germline. The CDR3 has 15 amino acids. The trim removed 2 bases at V and 5 bases at J, leaving 4 bases unmatched. CDR3 nucleotide sequence: TGTGCCAGCAGCTTACGTGGGACAGGGGGCAACGAGCAGTACTTC. The encoded protein is CASSLRGTGGNEQYF.

This CDR3 is CASSPGSGSSVAFF. The CDR3, as DNA: TGTGCCAGCAGCCCCGGCTCGGGGTCTTCGGTGGCTTTCTTT. The gene calls are TRBV7-3 and TRBJ1-1; D is uncertain. CDR1 and CDR2 (germline): SGHTA, FQGTGA. Between the trimmed V and J ends, which lost 5 bases and 11 bases, there was a span of 21 bases. This CDR3 region has 14 residues.

The V and J genes are TRBV9 and TRBJ1-1; D uncertain. The CDR3 spans 14 residues. Trimming took 0 bases from V and 3 from J, leaving 9 bases between them. Germline V gives CDR1 SGDLS, CDR2 YYNGEE. Written as DNA, the CDR3 is TGTGCCAGCAGCGTAGGCCCGGCGGACACTGAAGCTTTCTTT. Its translation: CASSVGPADTEAFF.

The CDR3 sequence: CASSTNRIRPRSNQPQHF. The CDR3 nucleotides read TGTGCCAGTAGTACAAATAGGATTAGGCCCCGGAGCAATCAGCCCCAGCATTTT. The gene calls are TRBV19 and TRBJ1-5, with no clear D. Germline V gene sequence: CDR1 LNHDA, CDR2 SQIVND (reference sequence). The CDR3 length is 18 residues. V lost 4 bases to trimming and J lost 1 base, with 20 bases between them.

The chain has TRBV27 and TRBJ2-3, with 15 bases that match TRBD2. The trim removed 5 bases at V and 2 bases at J, leaving 11 bases unmatched. Germline V gives CDR1 MNHEY, CDR2 SMNVEV (reference sequence). The CDR3 runs to 19 residues. Here the CDR3 DNA reads TGTGCCAGCAGTCGCGGACTAGCGGGGGGGCCCCTTAACACAGATACGCAGTATTTT. Translating gives CASSRGLAGGPLNTDTQYF.

The chain combines TRBV11-3 with TRBJ1-2, with a possible D match to TRBD1 (6 bases). Germline-derived CDR1 and CDR2 are SGHNT and YENEEA. V was shortened by 5 bases and J by 2 bases, with 12 bases between the two germline ends. The length of the CDR3 is 14 residues. The CDR3 sequence: CASSKTGINYGYTF. The DNA for the CDR3 is TGTGCCAGCAGCAAGACAGGAATAAACTATGGCTACACCTTC.

This CDR3 is CASSPHRALGGEQYF. The CDR3 DNA sequence: TGTGCCAGCAGTCCCCACCGGGCCCTAGGGGGCGAGCAGTACTTC. The chain couples TRBV28 to TRBJ2-7; tentative D call: TRBD1 (6 bases). Germline CDR1 and CDR2: MDHEN and SYDVKM. This CDR3 region has 15 residues. V gave up 5 bases and J gave up 6 bases, with 20 bases separating them.

V and J are TRBV28 and TRBJ2-7; TRBD2 is a possible D gene (5 bases). This CDR3 is 14 amino acids long. Trimming left V 6 bases short and J 7 bases short, with 19 bases between. Germline-derived CDR1 and CDR2 are MDHEN and SYDVKM. DNA of the CDR3: TGTGCCAGCAGAACTGACGGGGTTGTGGGGGAGCAGTACTTC. Its translation is CASRTDGVVGEQYF.

The chain carries TRBV4-1 and TRBJ2-5; D is perhaps TRBD2 (5 bases). Trimming took 7 bases from V and 5 from J, leaving 20 bases between them. CDR3 length: 15 residues. CDR1 and CDR2 from the germline V gene are MGHRA and YSYEKL. The CDR3 nucleotides read TGCGCCAGCATGAGGGTAGTAGGAATGCGCGAGACCCAGTACTTC. Translating gives CASMRVVGMRETQYF.

The J gene is TRBJ1-3, the V gene TRBV5-1; D call uncertain. The V and J ends lost 4 bases and 6 bases respectively, with 17 bases between them. Germline lookup yields CDR1 SGHRS and CDR2 YFSETQ. The CDR3 has 15 residues. The CDR3 loop is CASSLVEVRLNTIYF. CDR3 sequence (DNA): TGCGCCAGCAGCCTGGTGGAGGTACGACTAAACACCATATATTTT.

The CDR3 protein is CASSLWSQGGQPQHF. DNA for the CDR3: TGTGCCAGCAGTTTATGGTCTCAGGGCGGTCAGCCCCAGCATTTT. This chain links TRBV27 with TRBJ1-5; possible D gene TRBD1, 5 bases. The germline CDR1 and CDR2 sequences are MNHEY and SMNVEV (reference sequence). The CDR3 loop spans 15 amino acids. Trimming stripped 1 base from V and 6 bases from J, with 13 bases between.

The chain uses TRBV7-9 and TRBJ1-3, with D uncertain. CDR1 is SEHNR and CDR2 is FQNEAQ in the germline V gene (reference sequence). V was trimmed by 7 bases and J by 8 bases, leaving 9 bases between them. This CDR3 contains 11 residues. Here the CDR3 reads CASTGWDTIYF. CDR3 DNA: TGTGCCAGCACGGGATGGGACACCATATATTTT.

The V and J genes are TRBV5-1 and TRBJ1-5; D is unclear. Looked up from germline, CDR1 is SGHRS and CDR2 is YFSETQ. V dropped 4 bases and J dropped 0 bases, with 8 bases sitting between them. The CDR3 is made up of 14 amino acids. CDR3 sequence (DNA): TGCGCCAGCAGCCTATCGAATAGCAATCAGCCCCAGCATTTT. It yields the protein CASSLSNSNQPQHF.

The chain employs TRBV7-8 and TRBJ2-3; D not resolved. Between the trimmed V and J ends, which lost 0 bases and 4 bases, there was a span of 5 bases. This CDR3 comprises 13 residues. The germline gives CDR1 SGHVS, CDR2 FQNEAQ. This chain's CDR3 is CASSLAVADTQYF. For the CDR3, the DNA is TGTGCCAGCAGCTTAGCGGTTGCAGATACGCAGTATTTT.

V gene TRBV6-5 combines with J gene TRBJ1-1; 7 bases are shared with TRBD1. V dropped 4 bases and J dropped 5; count of bases not matched to a gene: 7. The CDR3 totals 14 residues. Germline-derived CDR1 and CDR2 are MNHEY and SVGAGI. The CDR3 here is CASSFLSGGTEAFF. The CDR3 DNA follows: TGTGCCAGCAGTTTCCTCTCAGGGGGAACTGAAGCTTTCTTT.

The J gene is TRBJ2-5, the V gene TRBV19; D remains ambiguous. The V end lost 3 bases, the J end lost 1 base, and 9 bases lay between the germline ends. CDR3 length: 14 amino acids. Germline V gene data show CDR1 as LNHDA and CDR2 as SQIVND (reference sequence). The CDR3 loop reads CASSIAVSQETQYF. The CDR3 DNA follows: TGTGCCAGTAGTATTGCCGTATCCCAAGAGACCCAGTACTTC.

The chain uses TRBV28 and TRBJ2-7; 9 bases line up with TRBD1. V shed 8 bases, J shed 4 bases, and the junction held 15 bases outside the gene matches. CDR1 MDHEN and CDR2 SYDVKM come from the germline V gene. CDR3 length equals 16 residues. The DNA of the CDR3 is TGTGCCAGCGGGCCGTCCGGGACAGGGAGGAGGTACGAGCAGTACTTC. Amino acids: CASGPSGTGRRYEQYF. Full variable domain (remainder filled in from reference TRBV28 and TRBJ2-7): DVKVTQSSRYLVKRTGEKVFLECVQDMDHENMFWYRQDPGLGLRLIYFSYDVKMKEKGDIPEGYSVSREKKERFSLILESASTNQTSMYLCASGPSGTGRRYEQYFGPGTRLTVT.